The following is a T cell receptor (beta chain) sequence with its context. This clone occurred once. Its antigen has not been determined. Base qualities are not at hand, and no much larger clone is one base apart. The germline V gene (reference sequence) specifies LNHDA as CDR1 and SQIVND as CDR2. Including cysteine and phenylalanine, the CDR3 has 16 amino acids. Left in the record is the CDR3 DNA by itself, 48 bases read in frame from the first base. The germline V and J ends show losses of 4 bases and 2 bases respectively, and no gene match explains 8 bases of the junction. For sequencing of the TCRbeta CDR3 region, genomic DNA was extracted from the sorted cells. TCRbeta CDR3 regions were sequenced using the immunoSEQ Assay. Imported from immuneACCESS, the table was reduced by TCRdb to in-frame sequences with V and J called. These copies leave out some clones; in studies compared against another copy, an unresolved V gene accounts for under half, and the cause of the remainder is not known. This sample lists about 68,000 clones; 75% to 85% were detected once. Of the sample, 1.5% to 2% falls within the top ten clones.

The data were obtained in a study of OX40 agonist ivuxolimab in advanced cancers. Notes on the research overall: Ivuxolimab was an agonistic, fully human IgG2 monoclonal antibody directed against OX40 (CD134), a costimulatory receptor. The point of sequencing TCRbeta in the periphery was to test whether ivuxolimab changed TCR sequence diversity and drove clonal T-cell expansion. Partial responses occurred in three dose-escalation patients, of whom one had hepatocellular carcinoma and two had cutaneous melanoma. Intravenous ivuxolimab was administered to patients every 2 weeks at six dose levels: 0.01, 0.1, 0.3, 1.5, 3 and 10 mg/kg. Patients were allowed to have had prior anti-PD-1, anti-PD-L1 or anti-CTLA-4 therapy, and 40% to 45% of the dose-escalation patients had previously received checkpoint inhibitors. The monotherapy dose-escalation portion (N of about 50 patients) of the phase I ivuxolimab trial is reported in the paper. The dose-escalation cohort was 82.7% male with a mean age of around 64 years, ranging from about 23 to 85. Of the roughly 51 patients in dose escalation, about 20 had hepatocellular carcinoma, some 15 had melanoma, 9 had renal cell carcinoma and 9 had head and neck cancer. On the study overall, not on this receptor specifically: In partial responders in the 0.1-3.0 mg/kg groups, normalized peripheral clonal expansion was found to be among the lowest, especially among CD8+ T cells. On average, CD8+ T cells showed more expanded clones than CD4+ T cells after ivuxolimab. Low levels of normalized T-cell clonal expansion were also shown by some nonresponding patients. At doses of 0.1 to 3.0 mg/kg, clonal expansion of both CD4+ and CD8+ blood T cells was observed from baseline to week 6. The antigen specificity of the clonally expanded peripheral T cells was not determined.

The trial excluded patients who had a history of autoimmune disease or who were on systemic immunosuppression. Peripheral blood for TCR sequencing was drawn from every dose cohort at baseline, at cycle 4 day 1 and at cycle 7 day 1. Samples came from an open-label, multicenter, first-in-human phase I dose-escalation trial of ivuxolimab. Adults with locally advanced or metastatic melanoma, renal cell carcinoma, hepatocellular carcinoma or head and neck squamous cell carcinoma were enrolled in the trial. CD4+ and CD8+ T cells were sorted separately from peripheral blood before TCR sequencing. The sequenced sample was CD4+ or CD8+ T cells sorted from blood, obtained in a trial of the OX40 agonist ivuxolimab. The sequence derives from an adult with an advanced solid tumor such as melanoma, head and neck, liver or kidney cancer. The chain employs TRBV19 and TRBJ2-3, and TRBD2 matches 8 of the central bases. In nucleotide form, the sequence is TGTGCCAGTAGTACCTCGGTAGCGGGAAACACAGATACGCAGTATTTT. This encodes CASSTSVAGNTDTQYF.